The 14 T cell receptor beta chains reported below all come from one sample, sequenced in a study of T-cell reconstitution after alpha-beta-depleted transplantation in children. Library preparation (for TCRbeta) was performed with unique molecular identifiers. TCRdb passed the PCR reads through MiXCR, listing each CDR3 protein once. The table shows approximately 98,000 distinct CDR3 sequences, with about 6% occurring only once. The specimen was PBMCs, mostly from graft donor cells, collected 360 days after TCRalphabeta/CD19-depleted stem cell transplant. The receptors stem from a male patient aged 2 to 10 who had a stem cell transplant for acute lymphoblastic leukemia, so the T cells may come from the graft donor.

This clonotype was counted at least ten times. J is TRBJ2-7 and V is TRBV28, with D possibly being TRBD1 or TRBD2 (5 bases each). Germline V gene sequence: CDR1 MDHEN, CDR2 SYDVKM. Trimming removed 2 bases at V and 1 base at J, with 21 bases between. This CDR3 contains 18 residues. As DNA, the CDR3 is TGTGCCAGCAGTTTACTGAGTACTTGGGGACCGCAGTCCTACGAGCAGTACTTC. Translating it yields CASSLLSTWGPQSYEQYF.

This clonotype was observed a handful of times. V and J are TRBV20-1 and TRBJ1-5; the D gene is possibly TRBD1 (5 bases). CDR3 length equals 15 residues. Germline V lookup: CDR1 DFQATT, CDR2 SNEGSKA (reference sequence). Trimming shortened V by 0 bases and J by 3 bases, and 12 bases separated the two germline ends. The chain's CDR3 is CSARDRDDPNQPQHF. CDR3 sequence (DNA): TGCAGTGCTAGAGACCGGGACGATCCCAATCAGCCCCAGCATTTT.

This clonotype was recorded at least ten times. This chain links TRBV10-3 with TRBJ2-7, with 12 bases fitting TRBD2. Per the germline V gene, CDR1 is ENHRY and CDR2 is SYGVKD. The length of the CDR3 is 17 residues. With 6 bases clipped from V and 1 base from J, the junction kept 10 bases outside the gene matches. CDR3 bases: TGTGCCATCAGGGTGACTAGCGGGAGCCCCCTTTCCTACGAGCAGTACTTC. This sequence encodes CAIRVTSGSPLSYEQYF.

This rearrangement joins TRBV11-2 to TRBJ2-2; 7 positions agree with TRBD2. In germline, CDR1 is SGHAT, CDR2 FQNNGV. The CDR3 consists of 15 residues. V trimming: 3 bases; J trimming: 4 bases; junction bases outside the gene matches: 5. CDR3 residues: CASSFGGTSTGELFF. CDR3 nucleotides: TGTGCCAGCAGCTTCGGGGGGACTTCCACCGGGGAGCTGTTTTTT.

At least ten counts were recorded for this clonotype. The rearrangement joins TRBV29-1 to TRBJ2-7; a weak D match, TRBD2 (6 bases). This CDR3 is built from 10 residues. V gave up 6 bases and J gave up 3 bases, with 6 bases separating them. Germline V gives CDR1 SQVTM, CDR2 ANQGSEA. DNA for the CDR3: TGCAGCGTGGGGGGCTACGAGCAGTACTTC. Protein product: CSVGGYEQYF.

The rearrangement uses TRBV28 and TRBJ2-7; tentatively, D is TRBD1 (6 bases). V was pared by 6 bases and J by 0 bases, with 12 bases between. This CDR3 has 14 residues. Germline CDR1 is MDHEN and CDR2 is SYDVKM. In DNA, the CDR3 is TGTGCCAGCAGCACCCACAGGGTCTCCTACGAGCAGTACTTC. It yields the protein CASSTHRVSYEQYF.

This chain links TRBV28 with TRBJ2-2; 12 bases fit TRBD1. The V gene's germline CDR1 is MDHEN and CDR2 SYDVKM. J was trimmed by 6 bases and V by 6 bases; bases with no gene match: 5. The CDR3 consists of 15 residues. The CDR3 here is CASSPGTGGPGELFF. DNA for the CDR3: TGTGCCAGCAGCCCCGGGACAGGGGGCCCCGGGGAGCTGTTTTTT. The variable domain in full, with the rest retrieved from reference TRBV28 and TRBJ2-2, is DVKVTQSSRYLVKRTGEKVFLECVQDMDHENMFWYRQDPGLGLRLIYFSYDVKMKEKGDIPEGYSVSREKKERFSLILESASTNQTSMYLCASSPGTGGPGELFFGEGSRLTVL.

The rearrangement joins TRBV6-1 to TRBJ2-3; 10 nucleotides agree with TRBD2. This CDR3 contains 16 residues. From germline, CDR1 is MNHNS and CDR2 SASEGT. J was trimmed by 2 bases and V by 6 bases; bases with no gene match: 8. Here the CDR3 reads CASRSQREGPTDTQYF. The CDR3 DNA reads as TGTGCCAGCAGGTCGCAGCGGGAGGGCCCCACAGATACGCAGTATTTT.

This clonotype was seen a few times. The chain carries TRBV5-6 and TRBJ2-3; D is perhaps TRBD1 (6 bases). Trimming shortened V by 3 bases and J by 3 bases, and 11 bases separated the two germline ends. The CDR3 consists of 14 residues. CDR1 and CDR2 from the germline V gene are SGHDT and YYEEEE. CDR3 nucleotide sequence: TGTGCCAGCAGCTCAGCCGGACAGACAGATACGCAGTATTTT. This sequence encodes CASSSAGQTDTQYF.

J is TRBJ2-5 and V is TRBV5-1; 7 bases map to TRBD2. The germline V gene has CDR1 SGHRS and CDR2 YFSETQ. This CDR3 has 14 amino acids. With V trimmed by 0 bases and J by 5 bases, 4 bases remained unmatched. For the CDR3, the DNA is TGCGCCAGCAGCTTGGCTGGCGGGAGCGAGACCCAGTACTTC. Encoded protein: CASSLAGGSETQYF.

This sequence joins TRBV27 and TRBJ1-5; no reliable D call. CDR3 length: 14 amino acids. V was clipped by 5 bases and J by 9 bases, with 17 bases between them. The V gene's germline CDR1 is MNHEY and CDR2 SMNVEV (reference sequence). The CDR3, as DNA: TGTGCCAGCAGTCTTCGGTCGACATTCATGCCCCAGCATTTT. Its protein product is CASSLRSTFMPQHF.

This clonotype was seen more than once but under ten times. CDR3 DNA: TGTGCCAGCAGTCCTTCTAGCGGCTCGTACGAGCAGTACTTC. This encodes CASSPSSGSYEQYF. The V gene is TRBV27, the J gene TRBJ2-7, with 7 positions matching TRBD2. This CDR3 region has 14 residues. The germline gives CDR1 MNHEY, CDR2 SMNVEV (reference sequence). J lost 4 bases, V lost 5 bases, and 8 bases had no gene match.

This clonotype was recorded many times. The chain employs TRBV14 and TRBJ2-1; D is possibly TRBD2 (5 bases). The CDR3 contains 17 residues. V shed 0 bases and J shed 7 bases, with 19 bases lying between them. The germline CDR1 and CDR2 sequences are SGHDN and FVKESK. The CDR3 loop is CASSQDLRLGGSNEQFF. CDR3 DNA sequence: TGTGCCAGCAGCCAAGATTTAAGACTGGGTGGGAGTAATGAGCAGTTCTTC.

This clonotype was detected a few times. The gene calls are TRBV3-1 and TRBJ2-1; 7 nucleotides match TRBD2. The ends lost 4 bases at V and 5 bases at J; junction bases unmatched: 11. The CDR3 length is 16 residues. Germline CDR1 reads LGHDT; CDR2 reads YNNKEL (reference sequence). The CDR3 sequence is CASSRDQREIHNEQFF. The CDR3 nucleotides read TGTGCCAGCAGCCGGGACCAGCGGGAAATACACAATGAGCAGTTCTTC.